The entry below describes one T cell receptor (beta chain). Antigen unknown. This sample was included in a study of monozygotic twins with inflammatory bowel disease. Two rounds of nested PCR, of roughly 15 and 9 cycles, were run on TCRalpha and TCRbeta cDNA. Following a re-call of the 5' RACE reads, TCRdb has one entry per CDR3 protein and lacks DNA. The data include over 350,000 distinct CDR3 sequences; the top ten clones carry 2.6%. General observations from the study: Between concordant and discordant twins, repertoire similarity failed to differ, a result that limited power may explain. Reduced clonotype sharing with other individuals was observed in IBD patients relative to healthy twins, especially with disease activity. Immunosuppressive treatments were not uniform, and this may have added variability to patient repertoires.

Germline CDR1 is SEHNR and CDR2 is FQNEAQ (reference sequence). The CDR3 is 15 residues long. The material sequenced was blood. The genes are TRBV7-9 and TRBJ2-2; the D call from TCRdb, TRBD2, cannot be confirmed without DNA. The source is a human donor with ulcerative colitis or Crohn's disease, or a healthy co-twin of an affected twin (not recorded which). CDR3 protein: CASSTGTLTTGELFF.